A selection of T cell receptor beta chains follows, all from one sample in a study of Ad26.COV2.S vaccination and SARS-CoV-2 variants. The assay was immunoSEQ multiplex PCR, and TCRdb's table has in-frame clones only and misses some. The table shows 350,000 to 500,000 clones, with roughly 91% occurring only once. The sequencing here drew on peripheral blood, taken in a trial of Ad26.COV2.S vaccine versus placebo. The receptors here all came from a person between 18 and 59 years old who received the Ad26.COV2.S COVID-19 vaccine or a placebo. Each CDR3 is given with its conserved first and last residue. Fields, in order: J gene, clone size, V gene, D gene, CDR3 DNA, CDR3 protein. The D gene is left open where the match is weak. Not every row has a clone size; where given, it reads once, few, many or a size class.

TRBJ1-3	-	TRBV9	-	TGTGCCAGCAGCGTAGATTCAGGTGGAAACACCATATATTTT	CASSVDSGGNTIYF
TRBJ2-1	once	TRBV27	TRBD2	TGTGCCAGCAGTTTAGTTTGGCAGGGGGTAGCGGGAGGGGAAAATGAGCAGTTCTTC	CASSLVWQGVAGGENEQFF
TRBJ2-7	-	TRBV19	TRBD1	TGTGCCAGTAGTATTAGGCGGGACAGGGAGCAGTACTTC	CASSIRRDREQYF
TRBJ2-1	-	TRBV18	TRBD2	TGTGCCAGCTCACCACCTGGACTAGCGGGAGGGCCGAATGAGCAGTTCTTC	CASSPPGLAGGPNEQFF
TRBJ2-4	-	TRBV28	TRBD1	TGTGCCAGCAGTTCAGGGGGAGAGAGAAACATTCAGTACTTC	CASSSGGERNIQYF
TRBJ2-7	-	TRBV4-3	TRBD1	TGCGCCAGCAGCCAGGGGACAGGTTTTGAGCAGTACTTC	CASSQGTGFEQYF
TRBJ2-3	-	TRBV28	-	TGTGCCAGCACCCTAAGCGGAGTTTTGCCAGATACGCAGTATTTT	CASTLSGVLPDTQYF
TRBJ1-2	-	TRBV9	-	TGTGCCAGCAGCCTACGCCAAGCAGCTAACTATGGCTACACCTTC	CASSLRQAANYGYTF
TRBJ2-3	-	TRBV7-3	-	TGTGCCAGCAGCTTTAGTGCCGGATCAGATACGCAGTATTTT	CASSFSAGSDTQYF
TRBJ1-1	-	TRBV27	-	TGTGCCAGCAGTTTAAGCGGACATGACTACACTGAAGCTTTCTTT	CASSLSGHDYTEAFF
TRBJ2-3	-	TRBV20-1	-	TGCAGTGCACTCACCGGGGATACGCAGTATTTT	CSALTGDTQYF
TRBJ2-3	-	TRBV7-9	TRBD2	TGTGCCAGCAGTTACGCCGGGACTAGCGGGGCAGATACGCAGTATTTT	CASSYAGTSGADTQYF
TRBJ2-1	-	TRBV24-1	TRBD1	TGTGCCACCTCGGGAGCCAGGGGGCTAAATGAGCAGTTCTTC	CATSGARGLNEQFF
TRBJ1-1	-	TRBV28	-	TGTGCCAGCAGTTTGGTAGCTGGGGACACTGAAGCTTTCTTT	CASSLVAGDTEAFF
TRBJ2-2	-	TRBV9	-	TGTGCCAGCAGCGTGTTGGTGGGGGGCACCGGGGAGCTGTTTTTT	CASSVLVGGTGELFF
TRBJ1-3	-	TRBV28	-	TGTGCCAGCAGCGTGACAAGGGTAACTGGAAACACCATATATTTT	CASSVTRVTGNTIYF
TRBJ2-7	-	TRBV15	-	TGTGCCACCAGCAGAGGGCGGGACGGCTACGAGCAGTACTTC	CATSRGRDGYEQYF
TRBJ2-7	-	TRBV11-2	TRBD1	TGTGCCAGCAGATTCAACAGGGGCGGCGAGCAGTACTTC	CASRFNRGGEQYF
TRBJ2-1	-	TRBV5-1	TRBD2	TGCGCCAGCAGCCCCGGACTAGCGGGAGTCCGAAATGAGCAGTTCTTC	CASSPGLAGVRNEQFF
TRBJ1-6	-	TRBV7-2	-	TGTGCCGGCGGGGACTATAATTCACCCCTCCACTTT	CAGGDYNSPLHF
TRBJ2-3	-	TRBV27	TRBD2	TGTGCCAGCAGTTTAACCGGGACTAGCGGGAGGGGGGCTGATACGCAGTATTTT	CASSLTGTSGRGADTQYF
TRBJ2-5	-	TRBV3-1/TRBV3-2	-	TGTGCCAGCAGCCAGTCAACGGAGACCCAGTACTTC	CASSQSTETQYF
TRBJ2-3	once	TRBV27	TRBD1	TGTGCCAGCAGGTTTGGACAGGGGGGCACAGATACGCAGTATTTT	CASRFGQGGTDTQYF
TRBJ1-3	-	TRBV27	-	TGTGCCAGCAGTTTTGACTCTGGAAACACCATATATTTT	CASSFDSGNTIYF
TRBJ2-1	-	TRBV27	-	TGTGCCAGCGATTCCCGGGACCGTGGCTACAATGAGCAGTTCTTC	CASDSRDRGYNEQFF
TRBJ1-6	-	TRBV30	-	TGTGCCTGGAGAGGTTACTATAATTCACCCCTCCACTTT	CAWRGYYNSPLHF
TRBJ2-3	-	TRBV5-1	TRBD2	TGCGCCAGTCACACCCTAGCGGGAGATACGCAGTATTTT	CASHTLAGDTQYF
TRBJ1-2	-	TRBV5-5	-	TGTGCCAGCAGCCCAGTACCCGGGAGTAGGGAGATTGGCTACACCTTC	CASSPVPGSREIGYTF
TRBJ2-7	-	TRBV2	TRBD2	TGTGCCAGCAGTGAAACCAGCCTAGCGGGGTTACTCGGCGAGCAGTACTTC	CASSETSLAGLLGEQYF
TRBJ2-7	-	TRBV11-2	-	TGTGCCAGCAGTAGGGGAAGGGGGGGTTACGAGCAGTACTTC	CASSRGRGGYEQYF
TRBJ2-1	-	TRBV4-3	TRBD2	TGCACCAGCAGCCAAGATGCGAGCGGGAGATACTCCTACAATGAGCAGTTCTTC	CTSSQDASGRYSYNEQFF
TRBJ1-2	-	TRBV11-2	-	TGTGCCAGCAGCTTTGGGCTCGGACATCCGAATAACTATGGCTACACCTTC	CASSFGLGHPNNYGYTF
TRBJ1-5	-	TRBV24-1	TRBD1	TGTGCCACCAGTGATTCGGGGACAGTTAGCAATCAGCCCCAGCATTTT	CATSDSGTVSNQPQHF
TRBJ1-1	-	TRBV27	-	TGTGCCAGCTTTGGAGGGAACACTGAAGCTTTCTTT	CASFGGNTEAFF
TRBJ2-1	once	TRBV24-1	-	TGTGCCACCAGTGATGCCCGTGGTAGCAGTAACTACAATGAGCAGTTCTTC	CATSDARGSSNYNEQFF
TRBJ2-2	-	TRBV7-9	TRBD1	TGTGCCAGCAGCACGTACAGGGGGTCGAACACCGGGGAGCTGTTTTTT	CASSTYRGSNTGELFF
TRBJ2-1	-	TRBV6-5	-	TGTGCCAGCAGTTACGGTCAGGGCTATGAGCAGTTCTTC	CASSYGQGYEQFF
TRBJ1-1	-	TRBV9	-	TGTGCCAGTTCTTTCCGTTGGTGGACTGAAGCTTTCTTT	CASSFRWWTEAFF
TRBJ1-4	-	TRBV19	-	TGTGCCAGTAGTATTTCGACAGTAAATGAAAAACTGTTTTTT	CASSISTVNEKLFF
TRBJ2-5	-	TRBV11-2	TRBD2	TGTGCCAGCAGCTTGACTAGCGGGACCCTACAAGAGACCCAGTACTTC	CASSLTSGTLQETQYF
TRBJ1-6	-	TRBV10-3	-	TGTGCCATCAGTGAGGCGGACAGCTCCTATAATTCACCCCTCCACTTT	CAISEADSSYNSPLHF
TRBJ2-7	few	TRBV5-1	-	TGCGCCAGCAGCTCTGACCCCGGGACCTTCTACGAGCAGTACTTC	CASSSDPGTFYEQYF
TRBJ1-1	-	TRBV28	-	TGTGCCAGCACCCCCCGGAAAACTGAAGCTTTCTTT	CASTPRKTEAFF
TRBJ2-2	-	TRBV18	-	TGTGCCAGCTCACCCCCTGGAGGCACGAACACCGGGGAGCTGTTTTTT	CASSPPGGTNTGELFF
TRBJ2-7	-	TRBV28	-	TGTGCCAGCAGCGAGGGACCCTACGAGCAGTACTTC	CASSEGPYEQYF
TRBJ2-7	-	TRBV5-4	TRBD2	TGTGCCAGCAGCTCACTGACTAGCGCGTCCTACGAGCAGTACTTC	CASSSLTSASYEQYF
TRBJ1-6	once	TRBV28	TRBD1	TGTGCCAGCAGTCCGGGACAGGCCGATTCACCCCTCCACTTT	CASSPGQADSPLHF
TRBJ2-7	-	TRBV2	TRBD1	TGTGCCAGCAGTGACATGTTGGCAGGGGGACGAGAGCAGTACTTC	CASSDMLAGGREQYF
TRBJ1-2	-	TRBV6-1	-	TGTGCCAGCAGTGAAACCGGCCTCCCGCCAAATTATGGCTACACCTTC	CASSETGLPPNYGYTF
TRBJ2-7	-	TRBV15	-	TGTGCCACCAGCAGAGAGGACGTTTCCTACGAGCAGTACTTC	CATSREDVSYEQYF
TRBJ1-2	-	TRBV6-5	-	TGTGCCAGCAGTAACGGACAGTTTCGTGGCTACACCTTC	CASSNGQFRGYTF
TRBJ1-2	-	TRBV5-6	TRBD1	TGTGCCAGCAGCTCCAAGGGACAGACGATATGGGGCTACACCTTC	CASSSKGQTIWGYTF
TRBJ1-6	-	TRBV2	-	TGTGCCAGCAGACGGGACAACTATAATTCACCCCTCCACTTT	CASRRDNYNSPLHF